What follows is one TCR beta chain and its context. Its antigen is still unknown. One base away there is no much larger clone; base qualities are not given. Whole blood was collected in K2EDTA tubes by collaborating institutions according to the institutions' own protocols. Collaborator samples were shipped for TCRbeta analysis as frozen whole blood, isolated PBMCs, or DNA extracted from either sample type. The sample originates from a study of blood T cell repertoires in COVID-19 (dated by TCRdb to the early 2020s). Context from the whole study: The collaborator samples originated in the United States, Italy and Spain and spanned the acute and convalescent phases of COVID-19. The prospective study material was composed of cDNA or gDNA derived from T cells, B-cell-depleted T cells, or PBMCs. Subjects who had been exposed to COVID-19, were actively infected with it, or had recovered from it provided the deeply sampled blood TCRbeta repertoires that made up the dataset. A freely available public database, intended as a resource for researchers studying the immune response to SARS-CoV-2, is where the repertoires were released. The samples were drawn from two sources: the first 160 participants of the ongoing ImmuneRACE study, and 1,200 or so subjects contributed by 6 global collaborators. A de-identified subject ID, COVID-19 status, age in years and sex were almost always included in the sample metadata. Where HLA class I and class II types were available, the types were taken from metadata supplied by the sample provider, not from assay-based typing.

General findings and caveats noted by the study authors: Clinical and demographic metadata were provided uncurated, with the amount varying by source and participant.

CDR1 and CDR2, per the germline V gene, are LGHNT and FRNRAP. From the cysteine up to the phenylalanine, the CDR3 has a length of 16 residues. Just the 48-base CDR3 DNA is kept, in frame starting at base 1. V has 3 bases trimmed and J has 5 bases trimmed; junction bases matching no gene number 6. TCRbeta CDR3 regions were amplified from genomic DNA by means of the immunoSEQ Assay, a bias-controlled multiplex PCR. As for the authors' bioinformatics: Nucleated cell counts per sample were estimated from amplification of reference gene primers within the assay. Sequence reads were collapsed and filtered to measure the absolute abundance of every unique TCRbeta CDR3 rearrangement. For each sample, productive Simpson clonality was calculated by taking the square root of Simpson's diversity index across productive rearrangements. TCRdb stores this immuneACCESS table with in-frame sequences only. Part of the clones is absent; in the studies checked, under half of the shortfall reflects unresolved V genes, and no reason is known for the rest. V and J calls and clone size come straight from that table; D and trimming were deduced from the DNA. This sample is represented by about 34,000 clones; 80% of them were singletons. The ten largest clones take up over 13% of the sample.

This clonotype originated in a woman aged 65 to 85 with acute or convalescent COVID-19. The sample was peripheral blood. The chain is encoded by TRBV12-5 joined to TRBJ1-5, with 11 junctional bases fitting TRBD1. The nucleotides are TGTGCTAGTGGTTTTCAGGGGACAGGGGGGCATCAGCCCCAGCATTTT. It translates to CASGFQGTGGHQPQHF.